A single sample gave rise to the 30 T cell receptor beta chains below, sequenced in a study of blood T cell repertoires in COVID-19. Sequencing used immunoSEQ multiplex PCR; TCRdb keeps in-frame clones, though not all of them. The sample yields some 170,000 clones, roughly 90% seen once. Sequencing was performed on peripheral blood. The receptors were gathered from a woman in her 50s with acute or convalescent COVID-19.

The chain employs TRBV7-2 and TRBJ1-1; the D is unclear. Trimming stripped 0 bases from V and 2 bases from J, with 10 bases between. The germline gives CDR1 SGHTA, CDR2 FQGNSA. The CDR3 contains 15 residues. The CDR3 is CASSLAPQVNTEAFF. The CDR3, as DNA: TGTGCCAGCAGCTTAGCGCCCCAGGTAAACACTGAAGCTTTCTTT.

The gene calls are TRBV20-1 and TRBJ2-3, with TRBD2 matching 9 bases. V shed 3 bases and J 3 bases; nucleotides not matched to a gene: 4. Germline CDR1 is DFQATT and CDR2 is SNEGSKA (reference sequence). The CDR3 has 14 amino acids. The CDR3 protein is CSASLAGVTDTQYF. The CDR3 DNA reads TGCAGTGCTAGTTTAGCGGGAGTGACAGATACGCAGTATTTT.

The rearrangement links TRBV30 to TRBJ1-3; D ambiguous. Trimming stripped 2 bases from V and 0 bases from J, with 8 bases between. This CDR3 contains 14 residues. Germline values: CDR1 GTSNPN, CDR2 SVGIG (reference sequence). The CDR3 bases are TGTGCCTGGAGTTTCGGGGACTCTGGAAACACCATATATTTT. This translates into CAWSFGDSGNTIYF.

The V call is TRBV6-5, the J call TRBJ2-1; TRBD1 aligns across 8 bases. V trimming: 6 bases; J trimming: 10 bases; junction bases outside the gene matches: 8. The CDR3 has 13 residues. Germline CDR1 and CDR2: MNHEY and SVGAGI. The CDR3 sequence: CASRDRALGEQFF. The CDR3 bases are TGTGCCAGCAGGGACAGGGCCCTGGGGGAGCAGTTCTTC.

The chain carries TRBV5-1 and TRBJ2-3, with TRBD1 matching 7 bases. The CDR3 spans 14 residues. Germline assignment: CDR1 SGHRS and CDR2 YFSETQ. After removal of 4 bases from V and 4 bases from J, the junction contained 6 bases not matched to a gene. CDR3 amino acids: CASSIRQGPDTQYF. The CDR3 nucleotides are TGCGCCAGCAGCATTAGACAGGGCCCAGATACGCAGTATTTT.

The chain recombines TRBV30 with TRBJ2-3; 8 bases map to TRBD2. V trimming: 2 bases; J trimming: 10 bases; junction bases outside the gene matches: 8. From germline, CDR1 is GTSNPN and CDR2 SVGIG (reference sequence). CDR3 length: 13 residues. CDR3 sequence reads: CAWSQGAGGPQYF. The CDR3 coding sequence is TGTGCCTGGAGTCAAGGGGCGGGGGGACCGCAGTATTTT.

This clone has only one observation. CDR3 nucleotide sequence: TGTGCCAGTAATACCCCCGGGACTAGCGGGGGATTGGATGAGCAGTTCTTC. This codes for CASNTPGTSGGLDEQFF. The chain combines TRBV19 with TRBJ2-1; 14 nucleotides agree with TRBD2. Trimming at V came to 7 bases and at J to 8 bases, leaving 13 bases not matched to a gene. The CDR3 has 17 residues. Germline V gene sequence: CDR1 LNHDA, CDR2 SQIVND (reference sequence).

This clone appeared many times. The chain couples TRBV6-5 to TRBJ1-5; D not certain. CDR1 and CDR2 (germline): MNHEY, SVGAGI. V was cut by 4 bases and J by 2 bases, with 9 bases left in between. This CDR3 has 14 amino acids. The CDR3 sequence is CASSSVGGNQPQHF. CDR3 DNA sequence: TGTGCCAGCAGTTCCGTCGGGGGCAATCAGCCCCAGCATTTT.

This chain's CDR3 is CASSILTGHTEAFF. The CDR3, as DNA: TGTGCCAGCAGCATTTTGACAGGTCACACTGAAGCTTTCTTT. This chain links TRBV6-5 with TRBJ1-1; tentative D call: TRBD1 (6 bases). The CDR3 contains 14 residues. Per germline, CDR1 MNHEY and CDR2 SVGAGI. Trimming left V 6 bases short and J 3 bases short, with 14 bases between.

This rearrangement joins TRBV7-9 to TRBJ1-3; TRBD1 agrees at 8 bases. CDR1 and CDR2 (germline): SEHNR, FQNEAQ (reference sequence). Unmatched junction bases numbered 6, after V lost 2 bases and J lost 0 bases. This CDR3 contains 17 residues. CDR3 sequence (DNA): TGTGCCAGCAGCTTAAGCAGGGGGCGGAGCTCTGGAAACACCATATATTTT. This gives the protein CASSLSRGRSSGNTIYF.

The rearrangement links TRBV4-1 to TRBJ2-1, with 11 bases identical to TRBD2. This CDR3 is built from 18 residues. Trimming removed 0 bases from V and 4 bases from J; junction bases left unmatched: 8. Germline assignment: CDR1 MGHRA and CDR2 YSYEKL. CDR3 nucleotides: TGCGCCAGCAGCCAAGATGGACTAGCGGGTTTTCTGTACAATGAGCAGTTCTTC. It is translated as CASSQDGLAGFLYNEQFF.

This clone was counted a single time. The chain couples TRBV3-1 (or the pseudogene TRBV3-2) to TRBJ1-1, with 7 bases fitting TRBD1. V lost 3 bases to trimming and J lost 7 bases; unmatched junction nucleotides: 2. This CDR3 has 12 amino acids. From germline, CDR1 is LGHDT and CDR2 YNNKEL (reference sequence). CDR3 loop: CASSHQGGEAFF. CDR3 in DNA: TGTGCCAGCAGCCATCAGGGGGGTGAAGCTTTCTTT.

This rearrangement joins TRBV4-2 to TRBJ2-2; 8 bases line up with TRBD2. Unmatched junction bases numbered 10, after V lost 1 base and J lost 6 bases. Germline V gene sequence: CDR1 LGHNA, CDR2 YNFKEQ. This CDR3 is 17 amino acids long. The CDR3 sequence is CASSQASGGYESGELFF. The CDR3 region has the DNA TGTGCCAGCAGCCAAGCCAGCGGGGGCTATGAGTCCGGGGAGCTGTTTTTT.

The V gene is TRBV7-3, the J gene TRBJ1-1; 10 nucleotides agree with TRBD1. This CDR3 comprises 14 residues. Germline V CDR1 and CDR2: SGHTA, FQGTGA. J lost 10 bases, V lost 5 bases, and 10 bases had no gene match. The CDR3 sequence: CASSVDRGLGRAFF. For the CDR3, the DNA is TGTGCCAGCAGCGTTGACAGGGGGCTAGGTCGAGCTTTCTTT.

The chain joins TRBV7-9 to TRBJ1-6; TRBD1 aligns across 11 bases. Germline loops: CDR1 SEHNR, CDR2 FQNEAQ (reference sequence). After removal of 5 bases from V and 7 bases from J, the junction contained 4 bases not matched to a gene. This CDR3 spans 15 amino acids. The DNA of the CDR3 is TGTGCCAGCAGCCCCGGGACAGGGGGAAATTCACCCCTCCACTTT. This translates into CASSPGTGGNSPLHF. The variable domain in full, with the rest retrieved from reference TRBV7-9 and TRBJ1-6, is DTGVSQNPRHKITKRGQNVTFRCDPISEHNRLYWYRQTLGQGPEFLTYFQNEAQLEKSRLLSDRFSAERPKGSFSTLEIQRTEQGDSAMYLCASSPGTGGNSPLHFGNGTRLTVT.

The chain carries TRBV12-3 or TRBV12-4 and TRBJ2-1; 8 bases match TRBD2. Trimming at V came to 6 bases and at J to 5 bases, leaving 3 bases not matched to a gene. This CDR3 comprises 13 residues. CDR3 protein: CASSGRVHNEQFF. CDR3 DNA: TGTGCCAGCAGCGGGAGGGTCCACAATGAGCAGTTCTTC.

The chain employs TRBV7-2 and TRBJ2-1; perhaps TRBD1 as D (6 bases). Per germline, CDR1 SGHTA and CDR2 FQGNSA. Trimming pared 0 bases from V and 7 bases from J, leaving 25 bases between. The CDR3 spans 19 residues. This CDR3 is CASSLAQYITGRRMNEQFF. The CDR3 DNA reads as TGTGCCAGCAGCTTAGCCCAATACATTACAGGGAGAAGGATGAATGAGCAGTTCTTC.

Concerning this clone: The CDR3 end shows no conserved phenylalanine or tryptophan, and so a read error is likely. The limits of the CDR3 on the DNA are not certain, so only TCRdb's listed CDR3 is given. The V and J genes are TRBV18 and TRBJ2-3; the listed D gene, TRBD2, was not tested against the DNA. Looked up from germline, CDR1 is KGHSH and CDR2 is LQKENI. The CDR3 sequence runs 12 residues, both termini included. The CDR3 sequence: CASSPQAGEVCA.

This chain connects TRBV30 to TRBJ1-2; 11 nucleotides agree with TRBD1. The CDR3 extends over 13 amino acids. V gave up 3 bases and J gave up 6 bases; unmatched junction bases: 3. Germline CDR1 and CDR2: GTSNPN and SVGIG (reference sequence). CDR3 sequence: CAWRRTGGNGYTF. DNA of the CDR3: TGTGCCTGGAGGCGGACAGGGGGCAATGGCTACACCTTC.

The chain uses TRBV6-5 and TRBJ2-1; possibly TRBD1 for D (5 bases). Trimming left V 3 bases short and J 1 base short, with 10 bases between. CDR3 length: 15 residues. Germline V lookup: CDR1 MNHEY, CDR2 SVGAGI. CDR3 sequence reads: CASSYWTLSYNEQFF. CDR3 sequence (DNA): TGTGCCAGCAGTTATTGGACACTATCCTACAATGAGCAGTTCTTC.

The gene calls are TRBV30 and TRBJ1-2, with D unresolved. V was clipped by 3 bases and J by 8 bases, with 10 bases between them. In germline, CDR1 is GTSNPN, CDR2 SVGIG (reference sequence). There are 11 residues in the CDR3. The CDR3: CAWREVGGYTF. The CDR3 bases are TGTGCCTGGAGGGAGGTCGGGGGCTACACCTTC.

In regard to this clone: Other DNA sequences within the sample encode an identical CDR3. The J gene is TRBJ2-2, the V gene TRBV6-2 or TRBV6-3; D is uncertain. The length of the CDR3 is 13 residues. The germline V gene encodes CDR1 MNHEY and CDR2 SVGEGT. Trimming cost V 5 bases and J 4 bases, with 8 bases left between them. The CDR3 region has the DNA TGTGCCAGCAGTCCGGGTGTCACCGGGGAGCTGTTTTTT. This sequence encodes CASSPGVTGELFF.

The V and J genes are TRBV28 and TRBJ1-5, with D perhaps TRBD1 (6 bases). Germline lookup yields CDR1 MDHEN and CDR2 SYDVKM. CDR3 length: 11 residues. V dropped 10 bases and J dropped 6 bases, with 10 bases sitting between them. The CDR3 DNA sequence: TGTGCCACCGAACAGGGTCAGCCCCAGCATTTT. As protein: CATEQGQPQHF. The full variable domain, rest sourced from reference TRBV28 and TRBJ1-5, is DVKVTQSSRYLVKRTGEKVFLECVQDMDHENMFWYRQDPGLGLRLIYFSYDVKMKEKGDIPEGYSVSREKKERFSLILESASTNQTSMYLCATEQGQPQHFGDGTRLSIL.

The chain combines TRBV5-1 with TRBJ2-3, with D tentatively TRBD1 (5 bases). Germline CDR1 reads SGHRS; CDR2 reads YFSETQ. The CDR3 is 18 residues long. The V gene lost 4 bases and the J gene lost 2 bases, with 23 bases spanning the gap. The CDR3 loop reads CASSPPPTGILVTDTQYF. DNA of the CDR3: TGCGCCAGCAGCCCTCCCCCAACAGGTATCCTAGTCACAGATACGCAGTATTTT.

The chain recombines TRBV11-2 with TRBJ1-1, with D maybe TRBD1 (5 bases). The V gene lost 5 bases and the J gene lost 3 bases, with 10 bases spanning the gap. The CDR3 runs to 13 residues. The V gene's germline CDR1 is SGHAT and CDR2 FQNNGV. CDR3 nucleotide sequence: TGTGCCAGCAGCCGGACGACAGACACTGAAGCTTTCTTT. Residues: CASSRTTDTEAFF.

The CDR3 region is CASSYSNWREPNEQYF. The CDR3, as DNA: TGTGCCAGCAGTTACTCGAACTGGCGGGAGCCGAACGAGCAGTACTTC. The chain uses TRBV6-5 and TRBJ2-7; 7 bases agree with TRBD2. The CDR3 totals 16 residues. The V and J ends lost 0 bases and 5 bases, in that order; junction bases with no gene match: 10. CDR1 is MNHEY and CDR2 is SVGAGI in the germline V gene.

This rearrangement joins TRBV5-1 to TRBJ2-1, with D possibly TRBD2 on 6 matching bases. There are 15 residues in the CDR3. With 0 bases removed from V and 0 bases from J, the gap between germline ends came to 7 bases. Germline V lookup: CDR1 SGHRS, CDR2 YFSETQ. This chain's CDR3 is CASSLVGSSYNEQFF. CDR3 DNA: TGCGCCAGCAGCTTGGTCGGGAGCTCCTACAATGAGCAGTTCTTC.

The chain uses TRBV27 and TRBJ2-7; D possibly corresponds to TRBD2 (5 bases). Germline CDR1 reads MNHEY; CDR2 reads SMNVEV (reference sequence). Trimming pared 3 bases from V and 2 bases from J, leaving 8 bases between. The CDR3 is 13 residues long. The CDR3 DNA sequence: TGTGCCAGCAGTTTCGGGATCGCCTACGAGCAGTACTTC. Translation gives CASSFGIAYEQYF.

This clone has just a few counts. The chain combines TRBV6-5 with TRBJ1-2, with TRBD1 identical over 11 bases. V was clipped by 8 bases and J by 4 bases; unmatched bases: 9. CDR3 length: 15 residues. Germline V gene lookup returns CDR1 MNHEY and CDR2 SVGAGI. CDR3 protein: CASLGTGGGSYGYTF. The CDR3 DNA is TGTGCCAGCCTTGGGACAGGGGGTGGGAGCTATGGCTACACCTTC.

The chain is built from TRBV19 and TRBJ1-4; no clear D. The CDR3 length is 14 residues. Germline CDR1 is LNHDA and CDR2 is SQIVND (reference sequence). V lost 6 bases and J 3 bases, leaving 11 bases between the germline ends. The CDR3 protein is CASREEQSNEKLFF. CDR3 nucleotide sequence: TGTGCCAGTAGGGAGGAGCAGTCTAATGAAAAACTGTTTTTT.